This TCR beta chain was obtained from a study of cytomegalovirus exposure and HLA in healthy donors. Points from the study as a whole: It was in a later analysis that TCR association rates were seen to vary by HLA locus, highest for DRB1 and lowest for HLA-C.

Sampled while nominally healthy, donors likely had unrecorded immune exposures. The PCR contained 60 Vbeta and 13 Jbeta primers. The method was immunoSEQ multiplex PCR; TCRdb's version includes in-frame clones alone and lacks a portion of them. The sample has 120,000 to 150,000 clones, approximately 70% seen once. As concerns this clone: Its antigen is not known.

The CDR3 has 11 amino acids. V gave up 5 bases and J gave up 6 bases, with 7 bases separating them. Germline V gives CDR1 MDHEN, CDR2 SYDVKM. The chain couples TRBV28 to TRBJ1-2; no reliable D call. Specimen: PBMCs. The sequence came from a woman aged 60 to 75 in good health and CMV-seronegative. DNA for the CDR3: TGTGCCAGCAGTGAGCCGAATGGCTACACCTTC. Amino acids: CASSEPNGYTF.